One sample yielded the 9 T cell receptor beta chains listed below, sequenced in a study of CD8 T cells in ankylosing spondylitis. From the 5' RACE reads, TCRdb called clonotypes with MiXCR, one entry per CDR3 protein. The sample consists of 200,000 or so distinct CDR3 sequences, approximately 12% of them appearing once. Specimen: blood, either unsorted or a sorted T cell fraction (not recorded which). The source is a female donor with ankylosing spondylitis or in good health (not recorded which).

This clonotype has just a few counts. This chain uses TRBV12-3 or TRBV12-4 with TRBJ2-1; 8 positions agree with TRBD2. The junction had 3 bases not matched to a gene; V was cut back by 5 bases and J by 0 bases. The CDR3 contains 15 residues. The CDR3 DNA is TGTGCCAGCAGTCGGGCGGGAGGCTCCTACAATGAGCAGTTCTTC. Its translation is CASSRAGGSYNEQFF.

The chain carries TRBV18 and TRBJ1-4, with no clear D. From germline, CDR1 is KGHSH and CDR2 LQKENI. Trimming took off 4 bases at V and 0 bases at J, with 9 bases between the two ends. This CDR3 is built from 15 residues. The CDR3 nucleotides are TGTGCCAGCTCACTTAACAAAGCAACTAATGAAAAACTGTTTTTT. Translation: CASSLNKATNEKLFF.

This clonotype has ten or more counts. The chain has TRBV6-2 or TRBV6-3 and TRBJ2-5; D is uncertain. Trimming stripped 4 bases from V and 0 bases from J, with 9 bases between. There are 14 residues in the CDR3. Germline loops: CDR1 MNHEY, CDR2 SVGEGT. CDR3 bases: TGTGCCAGCAGTTGGGTCTCAAACCAAGAGACCCAGTACTTC. It is translated as CASSWVSNQETQYF.

The V gene is TRBV3-1, the J gene TRBJ2-5; 8 bases line up with TRBD1. Per germline, CDR1 LGHDT and CDR2 YNNKEL (reference sequence). This CDR3 spans 17 amino acids. With 0 bases clipped from V and 4 bases from J, the junction kept 10 bases outside the gene matches. In DNA form, the CDR3 reads TGTGCCAGCAGCCAAGATAACCCCGGGACAGGAAGAGAGACCCAGTACTTC. It translates to CASSQDNPGTGRETQYF.

This clonotype was seen at least ten times. The genes are TRBV24-1 and TRBJ2-3; TRBD2 matches 10 bases. In germline, CDR1 is KGHDR, CDR2 SFDVKD. V shed 7 bases, J shed 1 base, and the junction held 4 bases outside the gene matches. The CDR3 consists of 15 residues. The CDR3 loop is CATSPGTSGTDTQYF. In nucleotides, the CDR3 is TGTGCCACCAGCCCCGGGACTAGCGGCACAGATACGCAGTATTTT.

Notes on this clonotype: This may arise from a read error, as a much more abundant clone is one base away. CDR3 sequence: CASSPRGGGRNSGELFF. The CDR3, as DNA: TGTGCCAGCAGCCCCCGAGGAGGGGGCAGGAATTCCGGGGAGCTGTTTTTT. The chain links TRBV3-1 to TRBJ2-2; tentative D call: TRBD1 (7 bases). The CDR3 contains 17 residues. CDR1 LGHDT and CDR2 YNNKEL come from the germline V gene (reference sequence). The V end was cut by 4 bases, the J end by 6 bases, with 21 bases between.

The chain links TRBV9 to TRBJ2-2, with D unresolved. Trimming pared 1 base from V and 5 bases from J, leaving 6 bases between. The CDR3 length is 13 residues. Germline V lookup: CDR1 SGDLS, CDR2 YYNGEE. CDR3 sequence: CASSVQQTGELFF. CDR3 DNA sequence: TGTGCCAGCAGCGTACAGCAAACCGGGGAGCTGTTTTTT.

In its sample, this clonotype was seen many times. The rearrangement links TRBV5-1 to TRBJ1-5; D remains ambiguous. Per germline, CDR1 SGHRS and CDR2 YFSETQ. The CDR3 sequence is 13 residues long. Trimming cost V 3 bases and J 4 bases, with 8 bases left between them. The CDR3 sequence is CASSSHLNQPQHF. The CDR3 DNA is TGCGCCAGCAGCTCCCACCTTAATCAGCCCCAGCATTTT.

The chain uses TRBV9 and TRBJ2-7; D is possibly TRBD1 (6 bases). Per the germline V gene, CDR1 is SGDLS and CDR2 is YYNGEE. The ends were cut back, 0 bases at V and 0 bases at J, with 10 bases in the middle. The CDR3 is made up of 15 amino acids. CDR3 in DNA: TGTGCCAGCAGCGTAGGGACAGCGTCCTCCTACGAGCAGTACTTC. It yields the protein CASSVGTASSYEQYF.